What follows are 17 T cell receptor beta chains derived from one specimen sequenced in a study of shared clonotypes between healthy human individuals. The data were produced by immunoSEQ multiplex PCR, yet TCRdb's version contains in-frame clones alone and is incomplete. The top ten hold roughly an eighth of the sample, which has 400,000 to 600,000 clones, 79% seen once. What was sequenced was PBMCs. These receptors came from a middle-aged woman in good health. Some clones in this sample may be carry-over from other donors' samples.

The V call is TRBV10-3, the J call TRBJ1-2; D ambiguous. Per the germline V gene, CDR1 is ENHRY and CDR2 is SYGVKD. The germline V and J ends were trimmed by 0 bases and 4 bases, with 12 bases remaining between them. The CDR3 has 15 residues. CDR3 region: CAISESNSLGYGYTF. In DNA form, the CDR3 reads TGTGCCATCAGTGAGTCGAACAGCCTTGGCTATGGCTACACCTTC.

The chain employs TRBV29-1 and TRBJ2-3; 9 nucleotides align to TRBD2. J gave up 2 bases and V 4 bases, and 7 bases lay outside the gene matches. This CDR3 contains 15 residues. Germline lookup yields CDR1 SQVTM and CDR2 ANQGSEA. The CDR3, as DNA: TGCAGCGTTGTAACAGCGGGAGGCCCCACAGATACGCAGTATTTT. This codes for CSVVTAGGPTDTQYF.

The genes are TRBV19 and TRBJ2-3, with 11 bases matching TRBD1. The CDR3 sequence is 15 residues long. J lost 4 bases, V lost 5 bases, and 5 bases had no gene match. Germline CDR1 reads LNHDA; CDR2 reads SQIVND (reference sequence). CDR3 residues: CASSARTGGSDTQYF. DNA of the CDR3: TGTGCCAGTAGTGCGCGGACAGGGGGCTCAGATACGCAGTATTTT. Full variable domain (remainder filled in from reference TRBV19 and TRBJ2-3): DGGITQSPKYLFRKEGQNVTLSCEQNLNHDAMYWYRQDPGQGLRLIYYSQIVNDFQKGDIAEGYSVSREKKESFPLTVTSAQKNPTAFYLCASSARTGGSDTQYFGPGTRLTVL.

The chain couples TRBV7-3 to TRBJ2-1; D is uncertain. The germline V gene encodes CDR1 SGHTA and CDR2 FQGTGA. The length of the CDR3 is 13 residues. Trimming cost V 4 bases and J 2 bases, with 6 bases left between them. In DNA form, the CDR3 reads TGTGCCAGCAGCTCCCCAACCTACAATGAGCAGTTCTTC. Protein sequence: CASSSPTYNEQFF.

The chain uses TRBV7-2 and TRBJ1-1, with a weak D call TRBD1 (6 bases). V lost 3 bases and J lost 1, with 9 bases in between. The CDR3 sequence is 14 residues long. The V gene's germline CDR1 is SGHTA and CDR2 FQGNSA. The CDR3 protein is CASSFYRENTEAFF. CDR3 in DNA: TGTGCCAGCAGCTTTTACAGGGAGAACACTGAAGCTTTCTTT. The full variable domain, with the rest looked up from reference TRBV7-2 and TRBJ1-1, is GAGVSQSPSNKVTEKGKDVELRCDPISGHTALYWYRQSLGQGLEFLIYFQGNSAPDKSGLPSDRFSAERTGGSVSTLTIQRTQQEDSAVYLCASSFYRENTEAFFGQGTRLTVV.

The chain joins TRBV4-1 to TRBJ2-2, with D possibly matching TRBD2 (5 bases). The CDR3 runs to 15 residues. With 2 bases removed from V and 4 bases from J, the gap between germline ends came to 11 bases. The germline V gene encodes CDR1 MGHRA and CDR2 YSYEKL. The CDR3 DNA reads as TGCGCCAGCAGCCAAATCCCAGAGGGCACCGGGGAGCTGTTTTTT. Translated, it gives CASSQIPEGTGELFF.

This clone has a single count. This chain's CDR3 is CATYSRGRSGNTIYF. CDR3 DNA sequence: TGTGCCACCTACTCCAGGGGTCGAAGTGGAAACACCATATATTTT. The rearrangement joins TRBV10-3 to TRBJ1-3, with a weak D call TRBD1 (6 bases). The CDR3 totals 15 residues. V lost 10 bases and J lost 3, with 19 bases in between. Germline CDR1 is ENHRY and CDR2 is SYGVKD.

The rearrangement joins TRBV2 to TRBJ2-7; maybe TRBD1 (6 bases). V lost 5 bases to trimming and J lost 0 bases, with 14 bases between them. The germline V gene encodes CDR1 SNHLY and CDR2 FYNNEI. This CDR3 spans 15 amino acids. The CDR3 bases are TGTGCCAGCAGTCCCGACAGGTATGACTCCTACGAGCAGTACTTC. Protein sequence: CASSPDRYDSYEQYF. Looking up the rest from reference TRBV2 and TRBJ2-7 gives the full variable domain: EPEVTQTPSHQVTQMGQEVILRCVPISNHLYFYWYRQILGQKVEFLVSFYNNEISEKSEIFDDQFSVERPDGSNFTLKIRSTKLEDSAMYFCASSPDRYDSYEQYFGPGTRLTVT.

The chain employs TRBV19 and TRBJ2-2; D possibly matches TRBD1 or TRBD2 (5 bases each). Trimming removed 0 bases from V and 2 bases from J, with 16 bases in between. The CDR3 totals 18 residues. Germline CDR1 is LNHDA and CDR2 is SQIVND (reference sequence). The CDR3 DNA sequence: TGTGCCAGTAGTATAGAGGGGGACGGCTTTCTTAACACCGGGGAGCTGTTTTTT. Amino acid sequence: CASSIEGDGFLNTGELFF.

Only one count was recorded for this clone. The chain has TRBV11-2 and TRBJ2-2; D is perhaps TRBD2 (6 bases). Germline V gene lookup returns CDR1 SGHAT and CDR2 FQNNGV. The CDR3 covers 14 residues. Trimming pared 5 bases from V and 5 bases from J, leaving 12 bases between. The CDR3 protein is CASSLVRGTGELFF. The CDR3 DNA reads as TGTGCCAGCAGCCTCGTGCGGGGAACCGGGGAGCTGTTTTTT.

With respect to this clone: The identical CDR3 is also encoded by other nucleotide sequences in the sample. This chain joins TRBV6-5 and TRBJ2-2; D might be TRBD1 (6 bases). The germline V and J ends were trimmed by 0 bases and 4 bases, with 9 bases remaining between them. This CDR3 has 15 amino acids. CDR1 is MNHEY, CDR2 SVGAGI, per germline. The CDR3, as DNA: TGTGCCAGCAGTTACTCCCCAGGGGTCACCGGGGAGCTGTTTTTT. Its translation is CASSYSPGVTGELFF.

The chain carries TRBV18 and TRBJ2-1; possibly TRBD1 or TRBD2 for D (5 bases each). The germline gives CDR1 KGHSH, CDR2 LQKENI. The V gene lost 5 bases and the J gene lost 0 bases, with 23 bases spanning the gap. The CDR3 totals 19 residues. CDR3 sequence (DNA): TGTGCCAGCTCATCAGATCCCAGGGTGGTCCGGGGCTCCTACAATGAGCAGTTCTTC. This sequence encodes CASSSDPRVVRGSYNEQFF.

This chain links TRBV4-3 with TRBJ1-2, with D perhaps matching TRBD1 (5 bases). CDR3 length: 17 residues. Germline V CDR1 and CDR2: LGHNA, YSLEER. The V and J ends lost 4 bases and 5 bases respectively, with 23 bases between them. Here the CDR3 reads CASSLVRDVTRLYGYTF. CDR3 nucleotides: TGCGCCAGCAGCCTCGTAAGGGACGTAACCCGTTTGTATGGCTACACCTTC.

The rearrangement joins TRBV9 to TRBJ1-4; D is undetermined. Germline CDR1 SGDLS, CDR2 YYNGEE. This CDR3 comprises 13 residues. Trimming pared 0 bases from V and 8 bases from J, leaving 8 bases between. The CDR3 region is CASSVGGGEKLFF. The CDR3 bases are TGTGCCAGCAGCGTAGGGGGAGGCGAAAAACTGTTTTTT.

The V call is TRBV6-5, the J call TRBJ2-1; maybe TRBD2 (5 bases). The germline V and J ends were trimmed by 0 bases and 2 bases, with 11 bases remaining between them. The CDR3 spans 16 residues. Germline V lookup: CDR1 MNHEY, CDR2 SVGAGI. Here the CDR3 reads CASSYSGSYTYNEQFF. CDR3 DNA sequence: TGTGCCAGCAGTTACTCGGGGAGTTATACCTACAATGAGCAGTTCTTC.

DNA for the CDR3: TGTGCCAGCAGGACAGGGCACTACGAGCAGTACTTC. Amino acids: CASRTGHYEQYF. The chain combines TRBV28 with TRBJ2-7; TRBD1 matches at 7 bases. V was clipped by 6 bases and J by 3 bases; unmatched bases: 2. The germline gives CDR1 MDHEN, CDR2 SYDVKM. This CDR3 spans 12 amino acids.

V gene TRBV11-2 combines with J gene TRBJ2-5; TRBD1 aligns across 9 bases. This CDR3 spans 15 amino acids. Germline V gene data show CDR1 as SGHAT and CDR2 as FQNNGV. The trim removed 0 bases at V and 4 bases at J, leaving 3 bases unmatched. DNA of the CDR3: TGTGCCAGCAGCTTAGAGTCACAGGGGGCAGAGACCCAGTACTTC. Translation: CASSLESQGAETQYF.